This entry lists 6 T cell receptor beta chains sequenced from one sample in a study of spatial heterogeneity in lung cancer. Stated time point: blood at routine non-recurrence follow-up after resection. TCRdb re-called the 5' RACE reads through MiXCR, storing one row per CDR3 protein. Among 35,000 to 50,000 distinct CDR3 sequences, about 22% were seen once, and the ten largest hold roughly 7.2%. The sequenced sample was PBMCs, obtained at follow-up. These receptors came from a female donor with early-stage non-small cell lung cancer.

About this clonotype itself: A much larger clone differs by one base, so this may be a read error. The V gene is TRBV7-2, the J gene TRBJ2-3, with D uncertain. The germline gives CDR1 SGHTA, CDR2 FQGNSA. The CDR3 is 12 amino acids. This CDR3 is CVSSPITDTQYF. The CDR3 nucleotides read TGTGTCAGCAGCCCAATTACAGATACGCAGTATTTT.

The table lists this clonotype with many counts. This chain connects TRBV4-1 to TRBJ2-3; maybe TRBD2 (6 bases). The CDR3 contains 18 residues. V was pared by 1 base and J by 2 bases, with 19 bases between. Germline V gene sequence: CDR1 MGHRA, CDR2 YSYEKL. The CDR3 coding sequence is TGCGCCAGCAGCCAAGGTGGGGAGGTAAAAGATCACACAGATACGCAGTATTTT. Encoded protein: CASSQGGEVKDHTDTQYF.

This clonotype was observed a few times. The chain recombines TRBV7-9 with TRBJ2-1, with no clear D. V gave up 5 bases and J gave up 8 bases, with 10 bases separating them. This CDR3 is 12 amino acids long. The germline V gene encodes CDR1 SEHNR and CDR2 FQNEAQ (reference sequence). In nucleotides, the CDR3 is TGTGCCAGCAGCCGGAGTACTGATGAGCAGTTCTTC. Its translation: CASSRSTDEQFF. The entire variable domain, with the rest obtained from reference TRBV7-9 and TRBJ2-1, is as follows: DTGVSQNPRHKITKRGQNVTFRCDPISEHNRLYWYRQTLGQGPEFLTYFQNEAQLEKSRLLSDRFSAERPKGSFSTLEIQRTEQGDSAMYLCASSRSTDEQFFGPGTRLTVL.

This clonotype was counted only a few times. The genes are TRBV20-1 and TRBJ2-5; D remains unclear. Deletions cut 0 bases from V and 5 bases from J, with 7 bases between. The V gene's germline CDR1 is DFQATT and CDR2 SNEGSKA (reference sequence). The CDR3 is 12 residues long. The CDR3 loop is CSARDRRETQYF. CDR3 in DNA: TGCAGTGCTAGAGACCGCCGGGAGACCCAGTACTTC.

This clonotype has only a few counts. The chain has TRBV20-1 and TRBJ2-3; no definite D call. This CDR3 spans 13 amino acids. Germline values: CDR1 DFQATT, CDR2 SNEGSKA (reference sequence). Between the trimmed V and J ends, which lost 5 bases and 1 base, there was a span of 10 bases. The CDR3 loop reads CSAPQVGTDTQYF. The CDR3 DNA reads TGCAGTGCTCCGCAGGTGGGCACAGATACGCAGTATTTT.

The chain combines TRBV6-5 with TRBJ1-1; the D is unclear. The CDR3 has 13 residues. Germline V gene data show CDR1 as MNHEY and CDR2 as SVGAGI. Trimming removed 7 bases from V and 1 base from J, with 10 bases in between. In DNA form, the CDR3 reads TGTGCCAGCAATTTACTCCGGAACACTGAAGCTTTCTTT. Protein sequence: CASNLLRNTEAFF.